This passage covers 15 T cell receptor beta chains from one sample sequenced in a study of cytomegalovirus exposure and HLA in healthy donors. The PCR used 60 Vbeta and 13 Jbeta primers. Assay used: immunoSEQ multiplex PCR; TCRdb lists only in-frame clones, some missing. The table shows about 170,000 clones, with around two thirds occurring only once. The specimen was PBMCs. All receptors derive from a man between 35 and 55 years old in good health and CMV-seronegative.

The chain recombines TRBV6-5 with TRBJ2-7; D is unresolved. V gave up 6 bases and J gave up 4 bases, with 16 bases separating them. Per the germline V gene, CDR1 is MNHEY and CDR2 is SVGAGI. This CDR3 has 14 amino acids. The CDR3 DNA follows: TGTGCCAGCAGCCTAAGATCGTTTCGGTACGAGCAGTACTTC. Residues: CASSLRSFRYEQYF.

The chain carries TRBV11-3 and TRBJ2-2; TRBD2 agrees at 12 bases. Unmatched junction bases numbered 7, after V lost 2 bases and J lost 0 bases. The germline CDR1 and CDR2 sequences are SGHNT and YENEEA. The CDR3 has 19 amino acids. Here the CDR3 reads CASSLPRGLAGTNTGELFF. The CDR3 DNA reads as TGTGCCAGCAGCTTACCCCGCGGACTAGCGGGGACGAACACCGGGGAGCTGTTTTTT.

This clone was seen only a few times. The CDR3 loop is CAWSSPSGGHSDTQYF. The CDR3 DNA is TGTGCCTGGAGTTCCCCTAGCGGGGGCCACTCGGATACGCAGTATTTT. This sequence joins TRBV30 and TRBJ2-3; TRBD2 aligns across 10 bases. The CDR3 covers 16 residues. The ends lost 2 bases at V and 6 bases at J; junction bases unmatched: 11. Germline lookup yields CDR1 GTSNPN and CDR2 SVGIG (reference sequence). Complete variable domain (other parts from reference TRBV30 and TRBJ2-3): SQTIHQWPATLVQPVGSPLSLECTVEGTSNPNLYWYRQAAGRGLQLLFYSVGIGQISSEVPQNLSASRPQDRQFILSSKKLLLSDSGFYLCAWSSPSGGHSDTQYFGPGTRLTVL.

This clone was observed a few times. CDR3 region: CASSFIPAGGETQYF. CDR3 DNA sequence: TGTGCCAGCAGCTTCATTCCAGCGGGAGGAGAGACCCAGTACTTC. The chain carries TRBV5-5 and TRBJ2-5; 9 bases fit TRBD2. Looked up from germline, CDR1 is SGHKS and CDR2 is YYEKEE (reference sequence). The CDR3 is 15 residues long. V dropped 2 bases and J dropped 4; count of bases not matched to a gene: 6.

V is TRBV5-1 and J is TRBJ2-7, with D tentatively TRBD2 (6 bases). V was pared by 2 bases and J by 0 bases, with 15 bases between. Per the germline V gene, CDR1 is SGHRS and CDR2 is YFSETQ. This CDR3 is built from 16 residues. The CDR3 protein is CASSFGAGRSSYEQYF. CDR3 DNA: TGCGCCAGCAGCTTTGGGGCCGGGAGAAGCTCCTACGAGCAGTACTTC. Using reference TRBV5-1 and TRBJ2-7 for the parts outside the CDR3, the full variable domain is KAGVTQTPRYLIKTRGQQVTLSCSPISGHRSVSWYQQTPGQGLQFLFEYFSETQRNKGNFPGRFSGRQFSNSRSEMNVSTLELGDSALYLCASSFGAGRSSYEQYFGPGTRLTVT.

This clone was recorded at least ten times. The chain joins TRBV6-6 to TRBJ2-7; weak D call: TRBD1 (8 bases). This CDR3 has 16 amino acids. The germline gives CDR1 MNHNY, CDR2 SVGAGI (reference sequence). V was cut by 4 bases and J by 4 bases, with 20 bases left in between. CDR3 sequence reads: CASSSLPPQGGYEQYF. Here the CDR3 DNA reads TGTGCCAGCAGTTCCCTCCCCCCACAGGGGGGGTACGAGCAGTACTTC.

As regards this clone: Other DNA sequences in this specimen translate into the identical CDR3. The chain combines TRBV4-1 with TRBJ2-5; D might be TRBD2 (6 bases). The CDR3 has 13 residues. Germline V gives CDR1 MGHRA, CDR2 YSYEKL. The V and J ends lost 2 bases and 4 bases respectively, with 8 bases between them. The DNA of the CDR3 is TGCGCCAGCAGCCAATGGAGGGGAGAGACCCAGTACTTC. Protein: CASSQWRGETQYF.

About this clone: Other DNA sequences from this sample encode an identical CDR3 as well. The CDR3 reads CASSTTGGTDTQYF. For the CDR3, the DNA is TGTGCCAGTAGTACGACAGGGGGCACAGATACGCAGTATTTT. This rearrangement joins TRBV19 to TRBJ2-3; 8 bases align to TRBD1. Per germline, CDR1 LNHDA and CDR2 SQIVND (reference sequence). This CDR3 spans 14 amino acids. The J segment lost 1 base and the V segment lost 4 bases, leaving 1 base of the junction unmatched.

This clone has only a few counts. V and J are TRBV2 and TRBJ2-1, with TRBD2 matching over 8 bases. Unmatched junction bases numbered 3, after V lost 5 bases and J lost 3 bases. CDR3 size: 14 residues. In germline, CDR1 is SNHLY, CDR2 FYNNEI. CDR3 sequence (DNA): TGTGCCAGCAGTACGGCGGGGGGCTACAATGAGCAGTTCTTC. This codes for CASSTAGGYNEQFF.

Details on this clone: This sample includes further DNA sequences coding for the same CDR3. This sequence joins TRBV18 and TRBJ2-7; 8 positions match TRBD1. The germline gives CDR1 KGHSH, CDR2 LQKENI. The CDR3 runs to 14 residues. The trim removed 2 bases at V and 4 bases at J, leaving 4 bases unmatched. The CDR3 sequence is CASSPGQGAYEQYF. The CDR3 DNA follows: TGTGCCAGCTCACCAGGGCAGGGGGCGTACGAGCAGTACTTC.

This clone was detected a few times. The gene calls are TRBV14 and TRBJ2-7, with D unresolved. The CDR3 loop spans 13 amino acids. The germline gives CDR1 SGHDN, CDR2 FVKESK. Trimming left V 1 base short and J 2 bases short, with 6 bases between. Here the CDR3 DNA reads TGTGCCAGCAGCCAAGTGCCGGCCTACGAGCAGTACTTC. Residues: CASSQVPAYEQYF.

This chain joins TRBV4-1 and TRBJ1-1, with 7 bases aligning to TRBD1. This CDR3 spans 12 amino acids. Trimming at V came to 5 bases and at J to 8 bases, leaving 5 bases not matched to a gene. Germline CDR1 is MGHRA and CDR2 is YSYEKL. The CDR3 nucleotides are TGCGCCAGCAGCGCGGGACAGCTGGAAGCTTTCTTT. The encoded protein is CASSAGQLEAFF.

Here the CDR3 DNA reads TGTGCCAGCAGCTTAAGACAGGGCAGCCAAGAGACCCAGTACTTC. This gives the protein CASSLRQGSQETQYF. The chain has TRBV7-9 and TRBJ2-5; 7 bases match TRBD1. Trimming removed 2 bases from V and 1 base from J; junction bases left unmatched: 4. The CDR3 spans 15 residues. Germline V lookup: CDR1 SEHNR, CDR2 FQNEAQ (reference sequence).

The chain couples TRBV6-1 to TRBJ2-6; 7 nucleotides agree with TRBD1. CDR1 is MNHNS and CDR2 is SASEGT in the germline V gene. This CDR3 is 17 amino acids long. J lost 4 bases, V lost 3 bases, and 9 bases had no gene match. For the CDR3, the DNA is TGTGCCAGCAGTGAGGGGGACAGACCCTCGGGGGCCAACGTCCTGACTTTC. It specifies CASSEGDRPSGANVLTF.

The chain recombines TRBV10-1 with TRBJ1-3, with a weak D call TRBD1 (6 bases). Trimming took 11 bases from V and 7 from J, leaving 15 bases between them. The CDR3 consists of 12 residues. The germline gives CDR1 WNHNN, CDR2 SYGVQD (reference sequence). CDR3 region: CAASDRFNTIYF. In DNA form, the CDR3 reads TGCGCCGCCAGCGACAGGTTCAACACCATATATTTT.